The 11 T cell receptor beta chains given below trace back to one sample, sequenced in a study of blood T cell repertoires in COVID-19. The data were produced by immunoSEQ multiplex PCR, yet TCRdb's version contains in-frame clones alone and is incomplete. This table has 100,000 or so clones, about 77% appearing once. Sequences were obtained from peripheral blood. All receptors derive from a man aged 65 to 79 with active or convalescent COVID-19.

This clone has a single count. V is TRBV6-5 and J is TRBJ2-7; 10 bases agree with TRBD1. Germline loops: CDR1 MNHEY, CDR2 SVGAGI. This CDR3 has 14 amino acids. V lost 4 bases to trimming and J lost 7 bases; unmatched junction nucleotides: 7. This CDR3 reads CASSWGTGVGEQYF. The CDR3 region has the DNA TGTGCCAGCAGTTGGGGGACAGGGGTGGGGGAGCAGTACTTC.

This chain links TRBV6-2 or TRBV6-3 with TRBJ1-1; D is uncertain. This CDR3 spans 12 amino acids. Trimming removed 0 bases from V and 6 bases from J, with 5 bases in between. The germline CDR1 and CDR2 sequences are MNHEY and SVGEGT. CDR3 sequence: CASSYSVAEAFF. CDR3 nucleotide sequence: TGTGCCAGCAGTTACTCAGTAGCTGAAGCTTTCTTT.

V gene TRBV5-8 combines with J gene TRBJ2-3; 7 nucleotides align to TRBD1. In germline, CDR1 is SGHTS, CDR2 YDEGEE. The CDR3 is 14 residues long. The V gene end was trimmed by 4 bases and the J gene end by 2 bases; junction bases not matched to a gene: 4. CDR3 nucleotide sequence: TGTGCCAGCAGCCTCGGGACAGTCACAGATACGCAGTATTTT. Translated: CASSLGTVTDTQYF.

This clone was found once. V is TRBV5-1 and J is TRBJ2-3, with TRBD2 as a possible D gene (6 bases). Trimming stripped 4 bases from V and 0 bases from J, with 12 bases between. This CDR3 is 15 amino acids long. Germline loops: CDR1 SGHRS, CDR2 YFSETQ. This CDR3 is CASSGGITSTDTQYF. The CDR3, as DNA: TGCGCCAGCAGCGGGGGGATAACTAGCACAGATACGCAGTATTTT. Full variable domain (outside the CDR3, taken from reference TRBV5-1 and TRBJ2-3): KAGVTQTPRYLIKTRGQQVTLSCSPISGHRSVSWYQQTPGQGLQFLFEYFSETQRNKGNFPGRFSGRQFSNSRSEMNVSTLELGDSALYLCASSGGITSTDTQYFGPGTRLTVL.

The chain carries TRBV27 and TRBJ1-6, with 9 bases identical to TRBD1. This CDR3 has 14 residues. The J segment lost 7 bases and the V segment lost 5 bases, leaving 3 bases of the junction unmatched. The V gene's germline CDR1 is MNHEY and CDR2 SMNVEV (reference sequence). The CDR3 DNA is TGTGCCAGCAGTCCCGGGACAGGGAATTCACCCCTCCACTTT. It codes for CASSPGTGNSPLHF.

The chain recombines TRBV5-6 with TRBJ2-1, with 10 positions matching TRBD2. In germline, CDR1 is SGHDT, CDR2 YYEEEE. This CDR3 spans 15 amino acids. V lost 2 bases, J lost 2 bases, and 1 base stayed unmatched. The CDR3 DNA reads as TGTGCCAGCAGCTTAAGCGGGGGGGCCTACAATGAGCAGTTCTTC. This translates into CASSLSGGAYNEQFF.

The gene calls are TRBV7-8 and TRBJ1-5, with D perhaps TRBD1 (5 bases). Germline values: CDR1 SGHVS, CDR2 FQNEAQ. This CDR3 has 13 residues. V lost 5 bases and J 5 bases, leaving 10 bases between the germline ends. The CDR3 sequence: CASSPAGDQPQHF. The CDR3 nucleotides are TGTGCCAGCAGCCCCGCGGGGGATCAGCCCCAGCATTTT.

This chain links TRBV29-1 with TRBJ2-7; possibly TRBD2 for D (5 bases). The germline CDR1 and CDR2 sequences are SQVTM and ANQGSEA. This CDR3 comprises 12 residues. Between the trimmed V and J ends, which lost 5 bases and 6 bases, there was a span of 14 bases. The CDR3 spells CSVLDLAGEQYF. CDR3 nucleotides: TGCAGCGTTCTTGACTTGGCGGGCGAGCAGTACTTC.

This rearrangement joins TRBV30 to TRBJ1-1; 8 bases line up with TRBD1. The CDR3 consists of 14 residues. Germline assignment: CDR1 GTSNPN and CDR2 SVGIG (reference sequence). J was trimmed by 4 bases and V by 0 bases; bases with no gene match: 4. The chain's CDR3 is CAWSVQGVGTEAFF. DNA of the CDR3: TGTGCCTGGAGTGTACAGGGGGTAGGCACTGAAGCTTTCTTT.

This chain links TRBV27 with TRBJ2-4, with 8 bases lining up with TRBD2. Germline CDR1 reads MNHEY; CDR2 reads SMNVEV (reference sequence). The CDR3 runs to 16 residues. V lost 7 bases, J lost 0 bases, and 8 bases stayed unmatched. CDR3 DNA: TGTGCCAGCACGCCGGGGGGGCCCCTAGCCAAAAACATTCAGTACTTC. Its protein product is CASTPGGPLAKNIQYF.

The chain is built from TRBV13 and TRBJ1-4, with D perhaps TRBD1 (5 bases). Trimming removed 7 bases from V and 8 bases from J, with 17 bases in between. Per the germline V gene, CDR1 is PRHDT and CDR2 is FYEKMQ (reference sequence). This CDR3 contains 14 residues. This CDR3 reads CASTLRGLGEKLFF. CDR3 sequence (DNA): TGTGCCAGCACCCTTCGGGGGTTAGGGGAAAAACTGTTTTTT.